This TCR beta chain was observed in a study of cytomegalovirus exposure and HLA in healthy donors. This clone was seen only a few times. Its antigen remains unknown. From germline, CDR1 is KGHSH and CDR2 LQKENI. The CDR3 has 17 amino acids. The junction had 9 bases not matched to a gene; V was cut back by 2 bases and J by 6 bases. Points from the study as a whole: Later analysis placed DRB1 highest and HLA-C lowest in TCR association rates, which differed by HLA locus.

Primers included in the PCR were 60 Vbeta and 13 Jbeta primers. The table came from immunoSEQ multiplex PCR; TCRdb's copy has only in-frame clones and leaves some out. Found here are about 140,000 clones, about two thirds of them singletons; the top ten hold under 2.5%. As for the donors, each was a healthy bone marrow donor. Input material: PBMCs. The chain employs TRBV18 and TRBJ2-2; 10 bases fit TRBD2. The sequence derives from a woman between 55 and 75 years old in good health and CMV-seropositive. The CDR3 is CASSPFLAGEYPGELFF. CDR3 in DNA: TGTGCCAGCTCACCATTCCTAGCGGGAGAGTATCCCGGGGAGCTGTTTTTT.